The T cell receptor (beta chain) described here comes from a study of T cell repertoires in cytomegalovirus infection (dated by TCRdb to the late 2010s). At the level of the whole study: Donor HLA type was relevant to the analysis, because carriage of CMV infection together with the matching HLA type was indicated by public TCR beta signatures.

The cysteine opens and the phenylalanine closes a CDR3 of 16 amino acids. The retained sequence is limited to the CDR3, 48 bases, with the frame set at the first base. Germline trimming amounts to 0 bases on V and 4 bases on J, with 4 as the count of junction bases outside the gene matches. CDR1 is given as MNHEY and CDR2 as SVGAGI, both from the germline V gene. The study at large found these results: In both this cohort and an independent roughly 350-donor cohort, the cumulative frequency of public TCR beta family members distinguished carriers of CMV infection plus the relevant HLA type. In the ex vivo response, HLA-C-restricted CMV-specific TCR beta clonotypes were dominant, and in two of eight donors the single most frequent clonotype came from this HLA-C-restricted group.

Sequencing relied on an Illumina HiSeq 1500. The raw public reads went through TCRdb reprocessing: fastp at Q25, MiXCR clone calling, in-frame beta chains kept. Rows with one shared CDR3 protein collapse into an entry with the most common genes and DNA. This sample gives nearly 650,000 distinct CDR3 sequences in total; approximately 24% of them show up just once. The biggest ten clones account for less than 9.5% of the sample. This clonotype was observed many times. The antigen it recognizes is unknown. The sample holds no much larger clone one base away, and base qualities are not on file. Sequenced material: CD8+ T cells from PBMCs. This receptor chain uses TRBV6-5 and TRBJ2-1, with TRBD1 matching 9 junction bases. The source of this sequence is a human donor in good health (CMV status not recorded). Some clones in this sample may be carry-over from other donors' samples. Here the CDR3 is given as CASSYSMTGGYNEQFF. The nucleotides are TGTGCCAGCAGTTACTCGATGACAGGGGGGTACAATGAGCAGTTCTTC.